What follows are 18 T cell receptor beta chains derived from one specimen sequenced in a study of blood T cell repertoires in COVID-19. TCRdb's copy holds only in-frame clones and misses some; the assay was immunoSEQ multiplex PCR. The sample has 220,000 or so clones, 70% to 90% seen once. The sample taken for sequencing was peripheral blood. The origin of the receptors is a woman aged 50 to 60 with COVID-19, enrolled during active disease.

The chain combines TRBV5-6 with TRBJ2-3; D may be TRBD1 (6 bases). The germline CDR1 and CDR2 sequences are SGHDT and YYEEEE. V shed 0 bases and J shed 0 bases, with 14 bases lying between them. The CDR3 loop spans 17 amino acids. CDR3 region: CASSLAWQGLSTDTQYF. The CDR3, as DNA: TGTGCCAGCAGCTTGGCCTGGCAGGGGTTAAGCACAGATACGCAGTATTTT. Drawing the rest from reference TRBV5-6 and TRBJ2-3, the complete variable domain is DAGVTQSPTHLIKTRGQQVTLRCSPKSGHDTVSWYQQALGQGPQFIFQYYEEEERQRGNFPDRFSGHQFPNYSSELNVNALLLGDSALYLCASSLAWQGLSTDTQYFGPGTRLTVL.

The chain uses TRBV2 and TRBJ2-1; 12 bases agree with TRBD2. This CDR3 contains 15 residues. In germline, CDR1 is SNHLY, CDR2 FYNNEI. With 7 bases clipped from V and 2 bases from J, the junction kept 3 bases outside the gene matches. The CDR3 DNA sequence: TGTGCCAGCACCCTAGCGGGGGGGCCCTACAATGAGCAGTTCTTC. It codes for CASTLAGGPYNEQFF. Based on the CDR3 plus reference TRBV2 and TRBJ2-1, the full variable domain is EPEVTQTPSHQVTQMGQEVILRCVPISNHLYFYWYRQILGQKVEFLVSFYNNEISEKSEIFDDQFSVERPDGSNFTLKIRSTKLEDSAMYFCASTLAGGPYNEQFFGPGTRLTVL.

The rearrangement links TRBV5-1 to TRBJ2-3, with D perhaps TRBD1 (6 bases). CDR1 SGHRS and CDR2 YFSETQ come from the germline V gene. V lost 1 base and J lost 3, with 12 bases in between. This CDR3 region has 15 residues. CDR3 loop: CASSLTGYATDTQYF. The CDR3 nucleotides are TGCGCCAGCAGCTTGACAGGGTACGCAACAGATACGCAGTATTTT.

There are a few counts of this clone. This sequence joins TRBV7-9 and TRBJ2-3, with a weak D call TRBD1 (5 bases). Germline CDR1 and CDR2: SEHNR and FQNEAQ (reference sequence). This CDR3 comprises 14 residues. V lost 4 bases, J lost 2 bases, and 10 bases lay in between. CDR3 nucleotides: TGTGCCAGCAGCTCGAGCAGGGTCACAGATACGCAGTATTTT. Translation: CASSSSRVTDTQYF.

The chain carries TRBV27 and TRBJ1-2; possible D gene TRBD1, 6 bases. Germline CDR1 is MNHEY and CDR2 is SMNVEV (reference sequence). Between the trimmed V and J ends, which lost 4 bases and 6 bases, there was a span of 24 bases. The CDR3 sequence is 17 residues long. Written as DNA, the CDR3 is TGTGCCAGCAGTTCCCTAAAAACTTCCGGGACAAAGAATGGCTACACCTTC. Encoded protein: CASSSLKTSGTKNGYTF.

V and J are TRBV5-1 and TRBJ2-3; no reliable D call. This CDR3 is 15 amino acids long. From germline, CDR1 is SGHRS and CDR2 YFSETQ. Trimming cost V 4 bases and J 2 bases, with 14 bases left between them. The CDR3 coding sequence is TGCGCCAGCAGCGAGACCCCCAGGCCCACAGATACGCAGTATTTT. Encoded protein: CASSETPRPTDTQYF.

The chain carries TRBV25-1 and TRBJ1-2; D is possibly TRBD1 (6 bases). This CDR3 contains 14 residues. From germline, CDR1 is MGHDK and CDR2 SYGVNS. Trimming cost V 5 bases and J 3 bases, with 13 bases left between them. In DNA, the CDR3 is TGTGCCAGCAGTCCTCAGGACAGTTACTATGGCTACACCTTC. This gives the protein CASSPQDSYYGYTF.

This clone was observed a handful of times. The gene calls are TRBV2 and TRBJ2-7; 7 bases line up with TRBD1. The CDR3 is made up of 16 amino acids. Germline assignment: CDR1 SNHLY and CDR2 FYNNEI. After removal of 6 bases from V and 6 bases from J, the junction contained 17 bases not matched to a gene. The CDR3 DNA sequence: TGTGCCAGCAGGGGACAGAAACTCCCTTTCTTTAGCGAGCAGTACGTC. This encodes CASRGQKLPFFSEQYV.

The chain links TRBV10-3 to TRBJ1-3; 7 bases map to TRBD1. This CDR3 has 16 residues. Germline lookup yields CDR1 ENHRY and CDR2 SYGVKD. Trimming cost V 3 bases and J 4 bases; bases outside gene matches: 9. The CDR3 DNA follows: TGTGCCATCAGTGAAGGCGACAGGGTGAGGGGAAACACCATATATTTT. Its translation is CAISEGDRVRGNTIYF.

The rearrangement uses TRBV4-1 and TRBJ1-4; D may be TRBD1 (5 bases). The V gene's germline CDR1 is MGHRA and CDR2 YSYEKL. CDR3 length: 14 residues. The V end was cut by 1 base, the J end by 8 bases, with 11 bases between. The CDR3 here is CASSQAWQGEKLFF. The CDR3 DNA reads TGCGCCAGCAGCCAAGCCTGGCAGGGAGAAAAACTGTTTTTT.

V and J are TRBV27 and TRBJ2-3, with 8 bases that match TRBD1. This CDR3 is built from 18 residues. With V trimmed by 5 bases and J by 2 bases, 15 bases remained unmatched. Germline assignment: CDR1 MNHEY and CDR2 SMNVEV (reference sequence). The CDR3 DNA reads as TGTGCCAGCAGTCACCGGACAGGGAGGATGGGAGCCACAGATACGCAGTATTTT. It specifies CASSHRTGRMGATDTQYF.

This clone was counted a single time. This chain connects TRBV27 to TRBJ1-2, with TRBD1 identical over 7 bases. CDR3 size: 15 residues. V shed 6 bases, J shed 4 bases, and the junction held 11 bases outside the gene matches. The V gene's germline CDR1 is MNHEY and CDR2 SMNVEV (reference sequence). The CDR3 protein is CASSLLQGSGYGYTF. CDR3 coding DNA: TGTGCCAGCAGCCTGTTACAGGGGTCGGGCTATGGCTACACCTTC.

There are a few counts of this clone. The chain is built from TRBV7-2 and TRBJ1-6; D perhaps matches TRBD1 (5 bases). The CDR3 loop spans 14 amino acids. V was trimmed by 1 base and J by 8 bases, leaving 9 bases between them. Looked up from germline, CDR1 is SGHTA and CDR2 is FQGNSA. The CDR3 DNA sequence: TGTGCCAGCAGCTTAGAAGGGGTAGATTCACCCCTCCACTTT. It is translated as CASSLEGVDSPLHF.

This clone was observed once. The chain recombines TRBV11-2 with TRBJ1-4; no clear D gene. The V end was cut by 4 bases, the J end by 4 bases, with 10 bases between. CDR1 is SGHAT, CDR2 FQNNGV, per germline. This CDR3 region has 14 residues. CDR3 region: CASSSGRGNEKLFF. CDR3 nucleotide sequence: TGTGCCAGCAGCTCCGGACGGGGTAATGAAAAACTGTTTTTT.

The CDR3 DNA is TGTGCCAGCAGTCTTTTTGGGGCTCCTTGGTCGAACACTGAAGCTTTCTTT. It translates to CASSLFGAPWSNTEAFF. The J gene is TRBJ1-1, the V gene TRBV28; D may be TRBD1 (5 bases). Germline CDR1 is MDHEN and CDR2 is SYDVKM. Trimming removed 5 bases from V and 1 base from J, with 20 bases in between. The CDR3 has 17 amino acids.

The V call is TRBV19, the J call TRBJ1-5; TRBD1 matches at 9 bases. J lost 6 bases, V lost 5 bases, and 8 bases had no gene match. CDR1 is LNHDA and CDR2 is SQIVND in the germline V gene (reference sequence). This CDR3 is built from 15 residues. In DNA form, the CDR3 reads TGTGCCAGTAGTGCCACAGGGGGCTGGGGTCAGCCCCAGCATTTT. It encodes CASSATGGWGQPQHF.

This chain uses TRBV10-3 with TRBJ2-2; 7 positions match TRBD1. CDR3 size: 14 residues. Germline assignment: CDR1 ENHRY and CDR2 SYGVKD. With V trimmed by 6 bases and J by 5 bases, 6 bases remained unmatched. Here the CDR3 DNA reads TGTGCCATCAGCCGGGGACAGTTAACCGGGGAGCTGTTTTTT. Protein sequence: CAISRGQLTGELFF.

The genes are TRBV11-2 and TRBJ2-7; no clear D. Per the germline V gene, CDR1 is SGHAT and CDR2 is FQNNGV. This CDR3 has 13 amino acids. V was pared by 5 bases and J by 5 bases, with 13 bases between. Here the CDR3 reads CASSLLIGDEQYF. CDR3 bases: TGTGCCAGCAGCCTCCTTATTGGAGACGAGCAGTACTTC.